The rows below give T cell receptor beta chains drawn from one sample of a study of PD-1 blockade in classical Hodgkin lymphoma. Data came from immunoSEQ multiplex PCR; TCRdb stores just in-frame clones and leaves some out. Here the sample spans some 93,000 clones, around 90% being singletons. This material consisted of peripheral blood mononuclear cells (PBMCs), taken at baseline. The source of these receptors is a human donor with classical Hodgkin lymphoma. Each CDR3 is given with its conserved first and last residue. A D gene is named only where the DNA matches it firmly. Expanded clones are given a class, and other clones once, few, many or no size at all.

clone size	D gene	V gene	J gene	CDR3 protein	CDR3 DNA
.	.	TRBV30	TRBJ1-1	CAWSENGRWENTEAFF	TGTGCCTGGAGTGAAAACGGACGGTGGGAAAACACTGAAGCTTTCTTT
.	.	TRBV5-1	TRBJ1-5	CASSLGDGVGDQPQHF	TGCGCCAGCAGCTTAGGGGACGGGGTGGGCGATCAGCCCCAGCATTTT
once	.	TRBV5-4	TRBJ2-5	CASSLVGETQYF	TGTGCCAGCAGCTTGGTAGGAGAGACCCAGTACTTC
.	.	TRBV7-6	TRBJ1-2	CASSLVRDPGRDGYTF	TGTGCCAGCAGCTTAGTTCGGGACCCGGGGAGGGATGGCTACACCTTC
.	TRBD2	TRBV10-1	TRBJ2-2	CASSALAGTGELFF	TGCGCCAGCAGTGCACTAGCGGGCACCGGGGAGCTGTTTTTT
.	.	TRBV6-6	TRBJ2-3	CASSYSRATDTQYF	TGTGCCAGCAGTTACTCGCGAGCCACAGATACGCAGTATTTT
few	.	TRBV11-2	TRBJ1-1	CASSLDRGTEAFF	TGTGCCAGCAGCTTAGACAGGGGTACTGAAGCTTTCTTT
.	.	TRBV10-2	TRBJ2-7	CASGDYEQYF	TGCGCCAGCGGGGACTACGAGCAGTACTTC
once	TRBD1	TRBV7-9	TRBJ1-3	CASRPPDRGGNTIYF	TGTGCCAGCAGGCCACCAGACAGGGGGGGAAACACCATATATTTT
.	.	TRBV28	TRBJ1-2	CASSWAGTNYGYTF	TGTGCCAGCAGTTGGGCAGGTACGAACTATGGCTACACCTTC